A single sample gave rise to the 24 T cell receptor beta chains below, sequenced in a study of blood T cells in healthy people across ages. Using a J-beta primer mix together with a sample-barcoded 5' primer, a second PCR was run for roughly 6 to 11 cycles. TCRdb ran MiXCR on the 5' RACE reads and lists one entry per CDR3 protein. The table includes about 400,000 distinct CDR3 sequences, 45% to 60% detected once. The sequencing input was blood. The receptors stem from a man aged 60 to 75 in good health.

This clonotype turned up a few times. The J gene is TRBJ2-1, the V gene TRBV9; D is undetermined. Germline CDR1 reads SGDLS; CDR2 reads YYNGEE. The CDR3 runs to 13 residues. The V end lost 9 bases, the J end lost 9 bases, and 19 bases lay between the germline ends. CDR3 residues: CATSTIGYGEQFF. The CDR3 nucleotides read TGTGCCACCTCAACGATCGGGTATGGTGAGCAGTTCTTC.

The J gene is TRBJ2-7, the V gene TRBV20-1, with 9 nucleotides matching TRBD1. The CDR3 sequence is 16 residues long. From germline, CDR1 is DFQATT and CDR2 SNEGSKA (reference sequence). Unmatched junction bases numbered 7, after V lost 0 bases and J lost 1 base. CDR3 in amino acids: CSARDPGQGLSYEQYF. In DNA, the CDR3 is TGCAGTGCTAGAGACCCGGGACAGGGCCTTTCCTACGAGCAGTACTTC.

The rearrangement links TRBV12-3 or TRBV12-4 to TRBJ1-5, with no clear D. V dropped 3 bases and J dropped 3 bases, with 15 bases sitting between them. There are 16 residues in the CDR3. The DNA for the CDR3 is TGTGCCAGCAGTTTTTCTCAGGCTATACTCAATCAGCCCCAGCATTTT. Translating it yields CASSFSQAILNQPQHF.

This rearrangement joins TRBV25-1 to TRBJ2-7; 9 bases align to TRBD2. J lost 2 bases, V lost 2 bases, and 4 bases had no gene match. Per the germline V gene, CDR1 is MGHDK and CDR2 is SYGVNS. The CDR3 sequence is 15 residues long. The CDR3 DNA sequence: TGTGCCAGCAGTGAAGGGGGACTAGCAGCCTACGAGCAGTACTTC. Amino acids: CASSEGGLAAYEQYF.

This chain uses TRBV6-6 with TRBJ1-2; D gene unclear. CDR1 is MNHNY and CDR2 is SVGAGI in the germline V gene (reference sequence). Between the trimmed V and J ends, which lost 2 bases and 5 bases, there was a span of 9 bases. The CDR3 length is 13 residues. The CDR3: CASSYGDGYGYTF. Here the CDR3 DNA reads TGTGCCAGCAGTTACGGGGATGGGTATGGCTACACCTTC.

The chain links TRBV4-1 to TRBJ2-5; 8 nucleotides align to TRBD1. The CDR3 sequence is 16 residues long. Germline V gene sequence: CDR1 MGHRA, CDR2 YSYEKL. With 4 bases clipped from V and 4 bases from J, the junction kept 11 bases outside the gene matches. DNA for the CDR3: TGCGCCAGCAGCCTGACACGGACAGGGTACCGAGAGACCCAGTACTTC. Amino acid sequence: CASSLTRTGYRETQYF.

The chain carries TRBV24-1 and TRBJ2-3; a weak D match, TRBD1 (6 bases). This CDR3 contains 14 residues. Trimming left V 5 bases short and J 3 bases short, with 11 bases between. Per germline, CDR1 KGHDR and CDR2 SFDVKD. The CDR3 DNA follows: TGTGCCACCAGTGGTGTCGGGACAACAGATACGCAGTATTTT. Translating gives CATSGVGTTDTQYF.

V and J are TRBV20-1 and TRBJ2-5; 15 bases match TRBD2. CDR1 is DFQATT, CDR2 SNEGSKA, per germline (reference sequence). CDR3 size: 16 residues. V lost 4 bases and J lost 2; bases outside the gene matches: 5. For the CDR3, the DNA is TGCAGTGCTACGGGACTAGCGGGGGGACCACAAGAGACCCAGTACTTC. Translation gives CSATGLAGGPQETQYF.

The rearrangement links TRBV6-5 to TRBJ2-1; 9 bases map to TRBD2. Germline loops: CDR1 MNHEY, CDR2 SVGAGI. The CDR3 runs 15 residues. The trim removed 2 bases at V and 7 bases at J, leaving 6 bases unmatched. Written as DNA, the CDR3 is TGTGCCAGCAGTTACGCGGGGGGGCGCAGTAATGAGCAGTTCTTC. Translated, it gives CASSYAGGRSNEQFF.

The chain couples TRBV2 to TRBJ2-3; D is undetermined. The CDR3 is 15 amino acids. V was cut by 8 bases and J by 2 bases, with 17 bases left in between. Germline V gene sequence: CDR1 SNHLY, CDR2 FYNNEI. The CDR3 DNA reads TGTGCCAGCGGTCCCCTAGGCAGGCCCACAGATACGCAGTATTTT. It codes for CASGPLGRPTDTQYF.

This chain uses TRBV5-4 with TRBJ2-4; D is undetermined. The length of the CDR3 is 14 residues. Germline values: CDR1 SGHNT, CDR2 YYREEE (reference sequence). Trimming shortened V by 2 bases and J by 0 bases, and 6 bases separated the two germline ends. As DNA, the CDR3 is TGTGCCAGCAGCTTCGCCCAAGCCAAAAACATTCAGTACTTC. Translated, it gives CASSFAQAKNIQYF.

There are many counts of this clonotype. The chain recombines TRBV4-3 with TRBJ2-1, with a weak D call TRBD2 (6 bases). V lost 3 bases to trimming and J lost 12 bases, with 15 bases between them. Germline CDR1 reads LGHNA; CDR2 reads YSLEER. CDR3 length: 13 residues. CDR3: CASSQEPGTPQFF. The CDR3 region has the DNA TGCGCCAGCAGCCAGGAACCCGGGACTCCGCAGTTCTTC.

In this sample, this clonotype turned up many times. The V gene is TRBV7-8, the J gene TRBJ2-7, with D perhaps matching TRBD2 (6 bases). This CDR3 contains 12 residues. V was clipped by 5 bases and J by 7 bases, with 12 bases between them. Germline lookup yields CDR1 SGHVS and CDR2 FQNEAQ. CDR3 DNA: TGTGCCAGCAGCCCCGGGACTGCAGAGCAGTACTTC. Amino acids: CASSPGTAEQYF.

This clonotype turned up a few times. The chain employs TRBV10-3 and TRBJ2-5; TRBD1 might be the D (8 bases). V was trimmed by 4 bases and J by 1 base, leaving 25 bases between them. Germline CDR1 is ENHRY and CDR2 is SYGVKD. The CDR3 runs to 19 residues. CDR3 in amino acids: CAISARIATGGGAQETQYF. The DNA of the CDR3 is TGTGCCATCAGTGCACGGATCGCCACAGGGGGAGGGGCCCAAGAGACCCAGTACTTC.

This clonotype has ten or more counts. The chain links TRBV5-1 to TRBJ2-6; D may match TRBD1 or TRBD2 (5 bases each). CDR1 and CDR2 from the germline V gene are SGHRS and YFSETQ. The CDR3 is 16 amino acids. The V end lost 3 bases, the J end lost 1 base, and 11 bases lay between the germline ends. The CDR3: CASSSVEGSGANVLTF. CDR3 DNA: TGCGCCAGCAGCTCCGTTGAGGGGTCTGGGGCCAACGTCCTGACTTTC.

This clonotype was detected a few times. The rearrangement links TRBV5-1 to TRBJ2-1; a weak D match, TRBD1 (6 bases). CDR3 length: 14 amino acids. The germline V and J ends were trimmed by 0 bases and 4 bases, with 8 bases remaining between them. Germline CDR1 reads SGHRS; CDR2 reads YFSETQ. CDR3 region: CASSLGQAYNEQFF. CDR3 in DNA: TGCGCCAGCAGCTTGGGACAGGCGTACAATGAGCAGTTCTTC.

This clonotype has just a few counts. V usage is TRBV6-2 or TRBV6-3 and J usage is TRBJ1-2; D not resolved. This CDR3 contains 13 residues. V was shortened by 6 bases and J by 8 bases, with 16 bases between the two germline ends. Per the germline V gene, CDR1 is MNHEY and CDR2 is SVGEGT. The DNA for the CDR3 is TGTGCCAGCAGGGGGAGCTCCTCGGGGGGCTACACCTTC. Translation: CASRGSSSGGYTF.

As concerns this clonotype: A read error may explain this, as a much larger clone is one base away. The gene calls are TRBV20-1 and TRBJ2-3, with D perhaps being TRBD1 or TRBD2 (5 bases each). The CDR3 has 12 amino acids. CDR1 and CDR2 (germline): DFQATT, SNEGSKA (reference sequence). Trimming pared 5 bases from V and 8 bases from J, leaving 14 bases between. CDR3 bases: TGCAGTGCTGGAGGATCTAGGGGTACGCAGTATTTT. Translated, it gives CSAGGSRGTQYF.

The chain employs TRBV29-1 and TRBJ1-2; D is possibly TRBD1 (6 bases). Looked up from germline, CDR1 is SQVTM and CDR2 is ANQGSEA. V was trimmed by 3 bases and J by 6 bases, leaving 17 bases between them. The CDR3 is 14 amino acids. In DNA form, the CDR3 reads TGCAGCGTTGACTTAGCAGGGGACCCAGATGGCTACACCTTC. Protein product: CSVDLAGDPDGYTF.

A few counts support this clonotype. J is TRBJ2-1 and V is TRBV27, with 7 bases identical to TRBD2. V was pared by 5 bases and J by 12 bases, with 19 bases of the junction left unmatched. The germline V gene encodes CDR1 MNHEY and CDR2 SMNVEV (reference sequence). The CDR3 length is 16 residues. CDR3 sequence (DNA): TGTGCCAGCAGTCCCCTAACCTCCACTAGCGCAAGTGGGCAGTTCTTC. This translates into CASSPLTSTSASGQFF.

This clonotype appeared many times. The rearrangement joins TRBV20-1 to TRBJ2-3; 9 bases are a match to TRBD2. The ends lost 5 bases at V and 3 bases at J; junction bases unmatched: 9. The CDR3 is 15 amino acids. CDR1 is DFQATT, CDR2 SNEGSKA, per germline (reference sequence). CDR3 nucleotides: TGCAGTGCTGGGGGGCGGGAGGGAGGTACAGATACGCAGTATTTT. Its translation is CSAGGREGGTDTQYF.

The CDR3 sequence: CSARDLQGARYNEQFF. The CDR3 region has the DNA TGCAGTGCTAGAGACCTACAGGGGGCGCGTTACAATGAGCAGTTCTTC. V and J are TRBV20-1 and TRBJ2-1, with 9 positions matching TRBD1. Germline V gene lookup returns CDR1 DFQATT and CDR2 SNEGSKA (reference sequence). The V gene end was trimmed by 0 bases and the J gene end by 4 bases; junction bases not matched to a gene: 7. This CDR3 is 16 amino acids long.

The CDR3 DNA reads as TGCAGTGCTAGAGGGGGACCTCTCGAGCAGTACTTC. Translation gives CSARGGPLEQYF. The chain couples TRBV20-1 to TRBJ2-4; possibly TRBD1 or TRBD2 for D (5 bases each). Near its end, the DNA agrees better with TRBJ2-7, so the J call may be wrong. This CDR3 region has 12 residues. Germline CDR1 reads DFQATT; CDR2 reads SNEGSKA (reference sequence).

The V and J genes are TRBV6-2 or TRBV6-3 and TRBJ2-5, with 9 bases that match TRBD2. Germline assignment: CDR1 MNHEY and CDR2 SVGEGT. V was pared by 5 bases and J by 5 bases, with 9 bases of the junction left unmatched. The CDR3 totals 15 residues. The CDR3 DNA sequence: TGTGCCAGCAGTACCGGGACTAGCTTGGTCGAGACCCAGTACTTC. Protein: CASSTGTSLVETQYF.